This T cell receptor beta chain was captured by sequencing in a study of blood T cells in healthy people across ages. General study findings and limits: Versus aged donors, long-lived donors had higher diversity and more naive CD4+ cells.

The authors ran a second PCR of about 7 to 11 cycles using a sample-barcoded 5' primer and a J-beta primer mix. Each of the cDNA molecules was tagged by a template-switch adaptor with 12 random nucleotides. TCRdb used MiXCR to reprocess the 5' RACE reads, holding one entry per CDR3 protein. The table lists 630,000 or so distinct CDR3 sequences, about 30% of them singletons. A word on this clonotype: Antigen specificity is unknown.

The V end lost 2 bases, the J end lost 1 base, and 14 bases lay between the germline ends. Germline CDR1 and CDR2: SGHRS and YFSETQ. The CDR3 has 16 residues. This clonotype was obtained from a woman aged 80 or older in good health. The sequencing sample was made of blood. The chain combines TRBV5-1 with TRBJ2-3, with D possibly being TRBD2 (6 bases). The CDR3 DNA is TGCGCCAGCAGCTTTAGGCCCGGCGGGGGCACAGATACGCAGTATTTT. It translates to CASSFRPGGGTDTQYF.